The rows below give T cell receptor beta chains drawn from one sample of a study of blood T cell repertoires in COVID-19. Method: immunoSEQ multiplex PCR; TCRdb's copy keeps in-frame clones and lacks some. The data contain tens of thousands of clones, 60% to 85% of them singletons. The sample was peripheral blood. These TCRs come from a human donor in a cohort sampled during active COVID-19. CDR3s include the opening cysteine and the closing phenylalanine or tryptophan. The order of the fields is J gene, V gene, D gene, clone size, CDR3 protein, CDR3 DNA. A D gene is named only where the DNA matches it firmly. Size is stated for part of the rows, as once, few or many counts, or as a class when the clone is expanded.

J gene: TRBJ2-7; V gene: TRBV4-2; D gene: TRBD2; clone size: .; CDR3 protein: CACSQDISGGPYEQYF; CDR3 DNA: TGTGCCTGCAGCCAAGATATTAGCGGGGGGCCCTACGAGCAGTACTTC
J gene: TRBJ1-6; V gene: TRBV4-1; D gene: TRBD1; clone size: few; CDR3 protein: CASSPQEGTELIHF; CDR3 DNA: TGCGCCAGCAGCCCCCAAGAGGGGACAGAACTGATCCACTTT
J gene: TRBJ1-2; V gene: TRBV7-8; D gene: TRBD1; clone size: .; CDR3 protein: CASSWDRGANYGYTF; CDR3 DNA: TGTGCCAGCAGCTGGGACAGGGGGGCTAACTATGGCTACACCTTC
J gene: TRBJ1-1; V gene: TRBV18; D gene: .; clone size: .; CDR3 protein: CASSRVPGANTEAFF; CDR3 DNA: TGTGCCAGCTCACGGGTCCCAGGGGCTAACACTGAAGCTTTCTTT
J gene: TRBJ2-7; V gene: TRBV10-3; D gene: TRBD2; clone size: .; CDR3 protein: CAISETPLAGGGEQYF; CDR3 DNA: TGTGCCATCAGTGAGACTCCACTAGCGGGAGGGGGAGAGCAGTACTTC
J gene: TRBJ2-7; V gene: TRBV6-4; D gene: .; clone size: .; CDR3 protein: CASSLNYEQYF; CDR3 DNA: TGTGCCAGCAGTTTAAACTACGAGCAGTACTTC
J gene: TRBJ2-7; V gene: TRBV18; D gene: TRBD1; clone size: .; CDR3 protein: CASSPGTGGSYEQYF; CDR3 DNA: TGTGCCAGCTCACCAGGGACAGGGGGCTCCTACGAGCAGTACTTC
J gene: TRBJ2-7; V gene: TRBV6-2/TRBV6-3; D gene: .; clone size: .; CDR3 protein: CASSSPLSLGVRMSEQYF; CDR3 DNA: TGTGCCAGCAGTTCGCCCCTGTCACTAGGAGTGCGGATGAGCGAGCAGTACTTC
J gene: TRBJ1-4; V gene: TRBV6-5; D gene: TRBD1; clone size: .; CDR3 protein: CASRTGGSNEKLFF; CDR3 DNA: TGTGCCAGCAGAACAGGGGGAAGTAATGAAAAACTGTTTTTT
J gene: TRBJ1-1; V gene: TRBV5-4; D gene: .; clone size: once; CDR3 protein: CASRPQRASTNTEAFF; CDR3 DNA: TGTGCCAGCAGGCCCCAGCGGGCCAGTACGAACACTGAAGCTTTCTTT
J gene: TRBJ1-5; V gene: TRBV23-1; D gene: TRBD1; clone size: once; CDR3 protein: CASSQSSPGQGLDQPQHF; CDR3 DNA: TGCGCCAGCAGTCAATCTTCGCCGGGACAGGGGTTAGATCAGCCCCAGCATTTT
J gene: TRBJ2-7; V gene: TRBV9; D gene: .; clone size: .; CDR3 protein: CASSPLYGGPSYEQYF; CDR3 DNA: TGTGCCAGCAGCCCCCTGTACGGGGGGCCCTCCTACGAGCAGTACTTC
J gene: TRBJ1-6; V gene: TRBV7-9; D gene: .; clone size: .; CDR3 protein: CASSLRAGDNSPLHF; CDR3 DNA: TGTGCCAGCAGCTTAAGGGCAGGGGATAATTCACCCCTCCACTTT
J gene: TRBJ1-2; V gene: TRBV3-1/TRBV3-2; D gene: TRBD1; clone size: .; CDR3 protein: CASSQDRDSSFANYGYTF; CDR3 DNA: TGTGCCAGCAGCCAGGACCGGGACAGCTCGTTCGCTAACTATGGCTACACCTTC
J gene: TRBJ2-7; V gene: TRBV2; D gene: .; clone size: .; CDR3 protein: CATLQAGRTYEQYF; CDR3 DNA: TGTGCCACCCTCCAGGCCGGGAGAACCTACGAGCAGTACTTC
J gene: TRBJ2-1; V gene: TRBV19; D gene: .; clone size: .; CDR3 protein: CASSILLASRPEQFF; CDR3 DNA: TGTGCCAGTAGTATCTTGCTAGCGTCCCGTCCTGAGCAGTTCTTC
J gene: TRBJ2-7; V gene: TRBV10-1; D gene: .; clone size: .; CDR3 protein: CASSAGTHISSYEQYF; CDR3 DNA: TGCGCCAGCAGCGCCGGGACACATATCAGCTCCTACGAGCAGTACTTC
J gene: TRBJ1-6; V gene: TRBV2; D gene: TRBD1; clone size: .; CDR3 protein: CASSDFLTGVNSPLHF; CDR3 DNA: TGTGCCAGCAGTGATTTTTTGACAGGGGTTAATTCACCCCTCCACTTT
J gene: TRBJ1-6; V gene: TRBV19; D gene: TRBD1; clone size: few; CDR3 protein: CASNDRANSPLHF; CDR3 DNA: TGTGCCAGTAACGACAGGGCTAATTCACCCCTCCACTTT
J gene: TRBJ1-1; V gene: TRBV18; D gene: .; clone size: .; CDR3 protein: CASSPRQAPNTEAFF; CDR3 DNA: TGTGCCAGCTCACCCCGACAGGCACCGAACACTGAAGCTTTCTTT
J gene: TRBJ2-7; V gene: TRBV19; D gene: TRBD1; clone size: once; CDR3 protein: CASSIAGQGFYEQYF; CDR3 DNA: TGTGCCAGTAGTATAGCGGGACAGGGATTCTACGAGCAGTACTTC
J gene: TRBJ1-5; V gene: TRBV4-1; D gene: .; clone size: .; CDR3 protein: CASSTSQGEFSNQPQHF; CDR3 DNA: TGCGCCAGCAGCACCAGCCAGGGCGAGTTTAGCAATCAGCCCCAGCATTTT